The 10 T cell receptor beta chains given below trace back to one sample, sequenced in a study of cytomegalovirus exposure and HLA in healthy donors. The PCR had 60 Vbeta and 13 Jbeta primers. Profiled with immunoSEQ multiplex PCR; TCRdb holds only in-frame clones, not every one. In the table there are roughly 92,000 clones, roughly 80% of which are singletons. Sequencing was done on a sample of PBMCs. These receptor sequences come from a man aged 45-65 years in good health and CMV-seropositive.

The chain is built from TRBV6-4 and TRBJ1-1, with TRBD1 as a possible D gene (5 bases). V was pared by 4 bases and J by 1 base, with 10 bases between. The V gene's germline CDR1 is MRHNA and CDR2 SNTAGT. The CDR3 is made up of 14 amino acids. CDR3 nucleotide sequence: TGTGCCAGCAGTGCAGGGTCTGGGAACACTGAAGCTTTCTTT. It encodes CASSAGSGNTEAFF.

This clone has only one observation. V and J are TRBV5-1 and TRBJ2-7; tentative D call: TRBD1 (6 bases). The CDR3 spans 14 residues. Between the trimmed V and J ends, which lost 5 bases and 3 bases, there was a span of 15 bases. The germline V gene has CDR1 SGHRS and CDR2 YFSETQ. CDR3 sequence (DNA): TGCGCCAGCAGTACTCAAGACAGGCTCTACGAGCAGTACTTC. This gives the protein CASSTQDRLYEQYF.

The chain uses TRBV9 and TRBJ2-5; TRBD2 matches at 9 bases. The DNA end is more similar to TRBJ2-7, so the J call may be wrong. The CDR3 runs 15 residues. Germline CDR1 reads SGDLS; CDR2 reads YYNGEE. CDR3 protein: CASSVGLAGFYEQYF. CDR3 nucleotide sequence: TGTGCCAGCAGCGTAGGGCTAGCGGGGTTCTACGAGCAGTACTTC.

V is TRBV5-1 and J is TRBJ1-4, with 10 positions matching TRBD1. The CDR3 contains 18 residues. The ends lost 0 bases at V and 1 base at J; junction bases unmatched: 6. Germline V lookup: CDR1 SGHRS, CDR2 YFSETQ. This CDR3 is CASSLGETGGLTNEKLFF. In DNA, the CDR3 is TGCGCCAGCAGCTTGGGGGAGACAGGGGGCCTAACTAATGAAAAACTGTTTTTT.

A single count supports this clone. The rearrangement uses TRBV4-2 and TRBJ2-2; the D is unclear. V lost 0 bases and J 1 base, leaving 6 bases between the germline ends. CDR3 length equals 15 residues. In germline, CDR1 is LGHNA, CDR2 YNFKEQ. In nucleotides, the CDR3 is TGTGCCAGCAGCCAAGATTACGGGAACACCGGGGAGCTGTTTTTT. Its protein product is CASSQDYGNTGELFF.

V usage is TRBV19 and J usage is TRBJ2-7; tentative D call: TRBD2 (5 bases). This CDR3 is built from 14 residues. The V and J ends lost 7 bases and 1 base respectively, with 14 bases between them. Germline V gives CDR1 LNHDA, CDR2 SQIVND (reference sequence). CDR3 sequence (DNA): TGTGCCAGTACCCCCGGAGGCGGATCCTACGAGCAGTACTTC. Translation: CASTPGGGSYEQYF.

A few counts support this clone. This sequence joins TRBV5-6 and TRBJ2-7; D remains unclear. Germline assignment: CDR1 SGHDT and CDR2 YYEEEE. Trimming left V 1 base short and J 3 bases short, with 5 bases between. The CDR3 is made up of 12 amino acids. In nucleotides, the CDR3 is TGTGCCAGCAGCTTGAACAGCTACGAGCAGTACTTC. Its protein product is CASSLNSYEQYF.

This clone came up a few times. The rearrangement links TRBV6-4 to TRBJ2-3; 10 nucleotides line up with TRBD2. Germline lookup yields CDR1 MRHNA and CDR2 SNTAGT. The CDR3 consists of 15 residues. The V and J ends lost 2 bases and 4 bases, in that order; junction bases with no gene match: 3. CDR3 sequence reads: CASSDTAGGADTQYF. CDR3 in DNA: TGTGCCAGCAGTGACACAGCGGGAGGGGCAGATACGCAGTATTTT.

The chain carries TRBV15 and TRBJ1-2; D is undetermined. The V gene's germline CDR1 is LNHNV and CDR2 YYDKDF (reference sequence). The CDR3 contains 16 residues. Trimming removed 0 bases at V and 1 base at J, with 12 bases between. CDR3 residues: CATSRDRRQSNYGYTF. CDR3 DNA: TGTGCCACCAGCAGAGATCGGAGGCAGAGTAACTATGGCTACACCTTC.

The chain uses TRBV13 and TRBJ2-7, with 8 positions matching TRBD2. Germline CDR1 PRHDT, CDR2 FYEKMQ (reference sequence). This CDR3 contains 12 residues. The V and J ends lost 8 bases and 5 bases, in that order; junction bases with no gene match: 5. CDR3 loop: CASSRTSNEQYF. Here the CDR3 DNA reads TGTGCCAGCTCTAGGACTAGCAACGAGCAGTACTTC.